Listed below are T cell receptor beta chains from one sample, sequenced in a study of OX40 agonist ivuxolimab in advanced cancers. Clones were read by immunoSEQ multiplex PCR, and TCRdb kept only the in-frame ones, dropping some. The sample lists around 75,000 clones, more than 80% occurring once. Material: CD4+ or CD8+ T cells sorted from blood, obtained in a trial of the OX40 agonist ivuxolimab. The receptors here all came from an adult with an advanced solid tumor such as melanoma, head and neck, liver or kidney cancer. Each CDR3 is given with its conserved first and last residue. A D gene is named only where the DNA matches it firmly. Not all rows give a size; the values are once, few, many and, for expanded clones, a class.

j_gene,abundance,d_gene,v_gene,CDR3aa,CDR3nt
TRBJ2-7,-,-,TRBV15,CATSRGTYEQYF,TGTGCCACCAGCAGGGGTACCTACGAGCAGTACTTC
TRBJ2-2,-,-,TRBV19,CASLRIDTGELFF,TGTGCCAGTTTAAGGATAGACACCGGGGAGCTGTTTTTT
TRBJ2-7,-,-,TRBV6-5,CASSYSILGFDEQYF,TGTGCCAGCAGTTACTCGATTCTGGGGTTCGACGAGCAGTACTTC
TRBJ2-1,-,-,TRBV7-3,CASSLDQNNEQFF,TGTGCCAGCAGCTTAGACCAGAACAATGAGCAGTTCTTC
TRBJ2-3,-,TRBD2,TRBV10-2,CASSESTPGRGHTQYF,TGCGCCAGCAGTGAGTCGACGCCAGGGAGGGGACATACGCAGTATTTT
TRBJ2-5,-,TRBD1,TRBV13,CASSDRGLWETQYF,TGTGCCAGCAGCGACAGGGGGCTATGGGAGACCCAGTACTTC
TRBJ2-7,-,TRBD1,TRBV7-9,CASSPRDRGHYEQYF,TGTGCCAGCAGCCCCCGGGACAGGGGGCACTACGAGCAGTACTTC
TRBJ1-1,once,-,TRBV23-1,CASSQGEYTEAFF,TGCGCCAGCAGTCAAGGGGAGTACACTGAAGCTTTCTTT
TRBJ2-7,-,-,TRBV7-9,CASSLTANTYEQYF,TGTGCCAGCAGCTTAACAGCGAATACCTACGAGCAGTACTTC
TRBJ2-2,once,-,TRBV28,CASSLDGELFF,TGTGCCAGCAGTTTAGACGGGGAGCTGTTTTTT
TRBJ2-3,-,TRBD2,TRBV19,CASSIVLSGTRSTDTQYF,TGTGCCAGTAGTATAGTCCTTTCCGGGACTAGGAGCACAGATACGCAGTATTTT
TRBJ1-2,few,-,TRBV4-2,CASSRGGTVLYGYTF,TGTGCCAGCAGCCGAGGTGGCACGGTCCTCTATGGCTACACCTTC
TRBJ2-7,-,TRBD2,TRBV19,CASSWVAGSYEQYF,TGTGCCAGTAGTTGGGTAGCGGGATCCTACGAGCAGTACTTC
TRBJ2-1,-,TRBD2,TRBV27,CASSLRLAVDNEQFF,TGTGCCAGCAGTTTACGGCTAGCGGTCGACAATGAGCAGTTCTTC
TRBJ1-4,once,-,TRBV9,CASSVFAATNEKLFF,TGTGCCAGCAGCGTATTCGCCGCAACTAATGAAAAACTGTTTTTT
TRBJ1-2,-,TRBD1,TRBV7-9,CASSWDRDDGYTF,TGTGCCAGCAGCTGGGACAGGGACGATGGCTACACCTTC
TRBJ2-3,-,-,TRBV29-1,CSIRLGYSTDTQYF,TGCAGCATCCGACTCGGTTATAGCACAGATACGCAGTATTTT
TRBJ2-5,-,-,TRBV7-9,CASSLGKIGTTLWTQYF,TGTGCCAGCAGCTTAGGCAAGATCGGGACCACCCTATGGACCCAGTACTTC
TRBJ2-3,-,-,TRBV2,CASSEAIRLETQYF,TGTGCCAGCAGTGAAGCAATTCGACTAGAGACGCAGTATTTT
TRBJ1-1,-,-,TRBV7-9,CASSLLGRSFQDRNTEAFF,TGTGCCAGCAGCTTATTGGGCCGCTCGTTTCAGGACAGGAACACTGAAGCTTTCTTT
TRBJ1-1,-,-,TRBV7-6,CASVDLEKNTEAFF,TGTGCCAGCGTTGACCTCGAAAAAAACACTGAAGCTTTCTTT
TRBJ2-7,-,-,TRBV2,CASFFDEQYF,TGTGCCAGCTTCTTTGACGAGCAGTACTTC
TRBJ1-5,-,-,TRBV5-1,CASRMDGGSNQPQHF,TGCGCCAGCAGAATGGACGGAGGGAGCAATCAGCCCCAGCATTTT
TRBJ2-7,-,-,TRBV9,CASSRETGREQYF,TGTGCCAGCAGCCGGGAGACAGGGAGGGAGCAGTACTTC
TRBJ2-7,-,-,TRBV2,CASRRSGDGKQYF,TGTGCCAGCAGACGCTCGGGGGACGGAAAGCAGTACTTC
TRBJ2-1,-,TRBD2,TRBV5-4,CASSRETSDREQFF,TGTGCCAGCAGCCGAGAGACTAGCGATCGGGAGCAGTTCTTC
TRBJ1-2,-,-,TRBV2,CASSNDRYSPGYTF,TGTGCCAGCAGTAACGACAGGTACTCCCCTGGCTACACCTTC
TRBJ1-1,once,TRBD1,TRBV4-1,CASSQDVDRARWRSTEAFF,TGCGCCAGCAGCCAAGATGTTGACAGGGCCAGATGGCGGAGCACTGAAGCTTTCTTT
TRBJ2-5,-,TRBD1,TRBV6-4,CASSELRDRRAETQYF,TGTGCCAGCAGTGAACTCCGGGACAGGCGGGCCGAGACCCAGTACTTC
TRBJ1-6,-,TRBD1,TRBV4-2,CASSRQAGGQGEVSPLHF,TGTGCCAGCAGCCGCCAAGCGGGTGGACAGGGGGAAGTTTCACCCCTCCACTTT
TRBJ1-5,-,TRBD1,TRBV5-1,CASSYELGQGCGMGSNQPQHF,TGCGCCAGCAGCTATGAACTGGGACAGGGGTGCGGGATGGGTAGCAATCAGCCCCAGCATTTT
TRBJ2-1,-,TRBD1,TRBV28,CASSSGQVYNEQFF,TGTGCCAGCAGTTCGGGACAGGTTTACAATGAGCAGTTCTTC
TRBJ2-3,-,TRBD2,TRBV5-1,CASSLELAGAGDTQYF,TGCGCCAGCAGCTTGGAACTAGCGGGAGCTGGAGATACGCAGTATTTT
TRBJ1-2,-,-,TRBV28,CASSFLISLGGSTNYGYTF,TGTGCCAGCAGTTTTCTAATCAGCTTGGGCGGGTCAACTAACTATGGCTACACCTTC
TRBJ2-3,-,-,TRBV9,CASSPVVAWAHTQYF,TGTGCCAGCAGCCCGGTCGTGGCCTGGGCGCATACGCAGTATTTT
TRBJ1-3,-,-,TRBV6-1,CASSEGYSHSGNTIYF,TGTGCCAGCAGTGAAGGCTACAGCCACTCTGGAAACACCATATATTTT
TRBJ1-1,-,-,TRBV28,CAIHRGGTMNTEAFF,TGTGCCATACACCGGGGAGGGACAATGAACACTGAAGCTTTCTTT
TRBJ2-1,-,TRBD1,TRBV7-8,CASSHRTGGNEQFF,TGTGCCAGCAGCCATCGGACAGGGGGCAATGAGCAGTTCTTC
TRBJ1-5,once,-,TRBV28,CASSDQGRGNQPQHF,TGTGCCAGCAGTGACCAGGGAAGAGGCAATCAGCCCCAGCATTTT
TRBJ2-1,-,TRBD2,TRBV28,CASSETSRYNEQFF,TGTGCCAGCAGTGAGACTAGCAGATACAATGAGCAGTTCTTC
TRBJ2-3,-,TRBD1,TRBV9,CASSPTGGSTDTQYF,TGTGCCAGCAGCCCGACAGGGGGCAGTACAGATACGCAGTATTTT
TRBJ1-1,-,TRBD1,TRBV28,CASSQQGVGVAFF,TGTGCCAGCAGTCAACAGGGGGTTGGGGTAGCTTTCTTT
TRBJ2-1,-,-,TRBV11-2,CASSLSAGDNEQFF,TGTGCCAGCAGCTTATCCGCCGGGGACAATGAGCAGTTCTTC
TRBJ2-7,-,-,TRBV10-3,CAISRGSHEQYF,TGTGCCATCAGTCGGGGCAGTCACGAGCAGTACTTC
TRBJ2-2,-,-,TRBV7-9,CASSLVSTGELFF,TGTGCCAGCAGCTTAGTGAGCACCGGGGAGCTGTTTTTT
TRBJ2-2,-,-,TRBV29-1,CSVAGTGELFF,TGCAGCGTTGCCGGCACCGGGGAGCTGTTTTTT